The 31 T cell receptor beta chains reported below all come from one sample, sequenced in a study of T cell clonality in common variable immunodeficiency. Study-level findings and limits: Reportedly, TCR beta sequences from common variable immunodeficiency showed fewer deletions and N-nucleotide insertions.

These TCRs' antigens remain unknown. Only in-frame clones appear in the TCRdb table, and some are missing; sequencing was by immunoSEQ multiplex PCR. The sample contains about 19,000 clones, none of them singletons. Material for sequencing was peripheral blood mononuclear cells. These receptors were taken from a human donor with common variable immunodeficiency.

A remark on this clone: The sequence runs out 3 residues before the end of the CDR3; the remainder is reconstructed from the germline J gene. V usage is TRBV2 and J usage is TRBJ2-1; 9 positions match TRBD1. Looked up from germline, CDR1 is SNHLY and CDR2 is FYNNEI. The CDR3 loop spans 16 amino acids. Trimming cost V 6 bases and J 1 base; bases outside gene matches: 7. This chain's CDR3 is CASSPPGQGSYNEQFF. The CDR3 bases that were read are TGTGCCAGCAGCCCACCTGGACAGGGGTCCTACAATGAG.

A word on this clone: The CDR3 end falls 3 residues outside the read, so it is completed with the germline J gene. The V call is TRBV19, the J call TRBJ2-4; 9 bases map to TRBD2. Germline V gene data show CDR1 as LNHDA and CDR2 as SQIVND (reference sequence). CDR3 length: 15 residues. V shed 3 bases, J shed 8 bases, and the junction held 8 bases outside the gene matches. Partial CDR3 DNA: TGTGCCAGTAGTATGATAGCGGGAGTAGGATACATT. Translation: CASSMIAGVGYI. The CDR3, in full, reads CASSMIAGVGYIQYF.

This clone appeared a few times. The read terminates 3 residues before the CDR3 end, so the remaining end is supplied by the germline J gene. This rearrangement joins TRBV20-1 to TRBJ2-5; 11 bases fit TRBD2. The germline gives CDR1 DFQATT, CDR2 SNEGSKA (reference sequence). The CDR3 covers 16 residues. V lost 2 bases, J lost 1 base, and 6 bases stayed unmatched. CDR3 loop: CSARTGLADFQETQYF. Incomplete CDR3 DNA: TGCAGTGCTAGAACGGGACTAGCGGACTTCCAAGAGACC.

This clone was found a few times. Read coverage stops 3 residues before the CDR3 terminus; the germline J gene supplies the remainder. This chain joins TRBV18 and TRBJ2-5; D not resolved. CDR3 length equals 14 residues. Germline values: CDR1 KGHSH, CDR2 LQKENI. V lost 4 bases, J lost 2 bases, and 11 bases lay in between. CDR3 DNA (partial): TGTGCCAGCTCACTCTCTGCAGATCAAGAGACC. This translates into CASSLSADQET. The full CDR3 reads CASSLSADQETQYF.

This clone occurred a few times. From the germline J gene comes the end of the CDR3, since the read stops 3 residues before it. Within the sample, other DNA sequences also encode this same CDR3. J is TRBJ1-2 and V is TRBV18, with 8 bases that match TRBD1. The V and J ends lost 3 bases and 3 bases, in that order; junction bases with no gene match: 0. The CDR3 consists of 13 residues. Germline CDR1 is KGHSH and CDR2 is LQKENI. The CDR3 sequence is CASSPGQDYGYTF. The CDR3 DNA, read in part, is TGTGCCAGCTCACCGGGACAGGACTATGGC.

As concerns this clone: Coverage ceases 3 residues before the CDR3 finishes, and the germline J gene fills in the end. V gene TRBV7-9 combines with J gene TRBJ1-1; a possible D gene is TRBD1 (6 bases). This CDR3 region has 15 residues. V was trimmed by 5 bases and J by 6 bases, leaving 19 bases between them. The germline V gene encodes CDR1 SEHNR and CDR2 FQNEAQ (reference sequence). The chain's CDR3 is CASSPTGHYVSEAFF. The DNA read from the CDR3 is TGTGCCAGCAGCCCTACAGGGCATTACGTGTCTGAA.

Remarks on this clone: Sequencing ends 3 residues short of the CDR3 end; the germline J gene provides the rest. This chain connects TRBV20-1 to TRBJ2-3; 9 bases map to TRBD2. CDR3 length equals 16 residues. Germline V gene sequence: CDR1 DFQATT, CDR2 SNEGSKA (reference sequence). Trimming removed 2 bases from V and 2 bases from J; junction bases left unmatched: 8. This CDR3 reads CSARTMTSGYTDTQYF. CDR3 DNA (partial): TGCAGTGCTAGAACGATGACTAGCGGATACACAGATACG.

This clone was recorded a few times. The read ends 3 residues shy of where the CDR3 ends; the end is completed using the germline J gene. The chain is built from TRBV7-6 and TRBJ2-7, with TRBD1 identical over 9 bases. The CDR3 runs to 14 residues. From germline, CDR1 is SGHVS and CDR2 FNYEAQ. V dropped 5 bases and J dropped 4; count of bases not matched to a gene: 6. The CDR3 DNA, read in part, is TGTGCCAGCAGCCCCGGGACAGGGCTTTACGAG. Translated: CASSPGTGLYE. The full CDR3 reads CASSPGTGLYEQYF. Variable domain in full (rest from reference TRBV7-6 and TRBJ2-7): GAGVSQSPRYKVTKRGQDVALRCDPISGHVSLYWYRQALGQGPEFLTYFNYEAQQDKSGLPNDRFSAERPEGSISTLTIQRTEQRDSAMYRCASSPGTGLYEQYFGPGTRLTVT.

A remark on this clone: The read is 3 residues too short to cover the CDR3 end, so that end is filled in from the germline J gene. V usage is TRBV18 and J usage is TRBJ2-7, with TRBD1 identical over 7 bases. The CDR3 extends over 14 amino acids. Trimming cost V 4 bases and J 2 bases; bases outside gene matches: 5. CDR1 and CDR2 (germline): KGHSH, LQKENI. Here the CDR3 reads CASSLDRVAYEQYF. The DNA read from the CDR3 is TGTGCCAGCTCACTAGACAGGGTGGCCTACGAG.

Note on this clone: The read terminates 3 residues before the CDR3 end, so the remaining end is supplied by the germline J gene. The genes are TRBV19 and TRBJ2-1; 7 bases line up with TRBD2. The ends lost 5 bases at V and 5 bases at J; junction bases unmatched: 12. Germline V CDR1 and CDR2: LNHDA, SQIVND (reference sequence). The CDR3 has 16 amino acids. The CDR3 region is CASSWVGSGENNEQFF. The sequenced part of the CDR3 DNA is TGTGCCAGTAGTTGGGTCGGGAGCGGGGAAAACAATGAG. Complete variable domain (other parts from reference TRBV19 and TRBJ2-1): DGGITQSPKYLFRKEGQNVTLSCEQNLNHDAMYWYRQDPGQGLRLIYYSQIVNDFQKGDIAEGYSVSREKKESFPLTVTSAQKNPTAFYLCASSWVGSGENNEQFFGPGTRLTVL.

A few counts support this clone. The CDR3 is cut off 3 residues early in the read; its end comes from the germline J gene. The chain uses TRBV6-2 or TRBV6-3 and TRBJ2-3, with unresolved D. V dropped 0 bases and J dropped 3 bases, with 10 bases sitting between them. The CDR3 loop spans 15 amino acids. CDR1 is MNHEY, CDR2 SVGEGT, per germline. The CDR3 DNA, read in part, is TGTGCCAGCAGTTACTCCGAATACTCGACAGATACG. Its protein product is CASSYSEYSTDT. The entire CDR3 is CASSYSEYSTDTQYF.

This clone was observed a handful of times. The CDR3 goes on 3 residues after the read ends, and that part is filled in from the germline J gene. The genes are TRBV19 and TRBJ1-6; D is possibly TRBD1 (5 bases). V gave up 5 bases and J gave up 3 bases, with 11 bases separating them. CDR1 is LNHDA, CDR2 SQIVND, per germline (reference sequence). This CDR3 contains 15 residues. The covered CDR3 bases are TGTGCCAGTAGTCCCGACAGCCTCTATAATTCACCC. Protein product: CASSPDSLYNSP. The full CDR3 sequence reads CASSPDSLYNSPLHF.

Worth noting for this clone: The read falls 3 residues short of the CDR3 end, and the missing part is taken from the germline J gene. The chain links TRBV2 to TRBJ2-7; 9 bases are shared with TRBD1. The germline V gene has CDR1 SNHLY and CDR2 FYNNEI. Losses at the gene ends were 10 bases for V and 2 bases for J; bases not matched to a gene: 15. The CDR3 totals 16 residues. The sequenced CDR3 bases are TGTGCCACGGGTAGGGGACAGGGCGAAATAGCCTACGAG. This sequence encodes CATGRGQGEIAYE. The entire CDR3 protein reads CATGRGQGEIAYEQYF.

This clone was recorded a few times. The missing CDR3 end, 3 residues past where the read stops, is filled in from the germline J gene. The rearrangement joins TRBV7-2 to TRBJ1-5, with D perhaps matching TRBD1 (5 bases). Germline values: CDR1 SGHTA, CDR2 FQGNSA. The CDR3 has 14 amino acids. V was clipped by 2 bases and J by 7 bases, with 12 bases between them. The part of the CDR3 DNA that was read is TGTGCCAGCAGCTTAAGGGGAGGAGAGCAGCCC. Translating gives CASSLRGGEQP. The CDR3 reads in full as CASSLRGGEQPQHF.

This clone has at least ten counts. The read gets to within 3 residues of the CDR3 end, and the germline J gene fills in the rest. The chain combines TRBV19 with TRBJ2-1; TRBD1 is a possible D gene (6 bases). Germline CDR1 LNHDA, CDR2 SQIVND (reference sequence). The V end was cut by 3 bases, the J end by 7 bases, with 22 bases between. CDR3 length: 17 residues. The CDR3 loop is CASSITLLQGAGNEQFF. The covered CDR3 bases are TGTGCCAGTAGTATCACCCTGTTACAGGGTGCAGGTAATGAG.

The sample holds a few counts of this clone. The DNA ends 3 residues before the CDR3 does, and the rest of the CDR3 is filled in from the germline J gene. V is TRBV18 and J is TRBJ2-3; maybe TRBD1 (6 bases). CDR1 and CDR2 from the germline V gene are KGHSH and LQKENI. Trimming stripped 8 bases from V and 5 bases from J, with 17 bases between. The CDR3 covers 14 residues. The chain's CDR3 is CASTATGLLDTQYF. CDR3 bases read: TGTGCCAGCACCGCAACAGGGTTATTAGATACG.

Comment on this clone: The DNA ends 3 residues before the CDR3 does, and the rest of the CDR3 is filled in from the germline J gene. The V gene is TRBV19, the J gene TRBJ2-5; 8 nucleotides agree with TRBD1. The CDR3 covers 13 residues. The V gene end was trimmed by 0 bases and the J gene end by 6 bases; junction bases not matched to a gene: 0. The germline gives CDR1 LNHDA, CDR2 SQIVND (reference sequence). The CDR3 loop reads CASSIDRGQTQYF. The part of the CDR3 DNA that was read is TGTGCCAGTAGTATAGACAGGGGGCAGACC.

Note on this clone: Sequencing ends 3 residues short of the CDR3 end; the germline J gene provides the rest. This chain links TRBV7-2 with TRBJ2-7; D is unresolved. The CDR3 runs 11 residues. V lost 4 bases to trimming and J lost 3 bases, with 4 bases between them. Germline V CDR1 and CDR2: SGHTA, FQGNSA. The CDR3 sequence: CASSSRYEQYF. CDR3 DNA, as far as it was read: TGTGCCAGCAGCTCCCGCTACGAG. Variable domain in full (rest from reference TRBV7-2 and TRBJ2-7): GAGVSQSPSNKVTEKGKDVELRCDPISGHTALYWYRQSLGQGLEFLIYFQGNSAPDKSGLPSDRFSAERTGGSVSTLTIQRTQQEDSAVYLCASSSRYEQYFGPGTRLTVT.

On this clone: The CDR3 goes on 3 residues after the read ends, and that part is filled in from the germline J gene. The V gene is TRBV7-2, the J gene TRBJ2-7, with 9 positions matching TRBD1. Trimming took 2 bases from V and 4 from J; bases not matched to a gene: 6. The CDR3 contains 15 residues. Germline V gene sequence: CDR1 SGHTA, CDR2 FQGNSA. The CDR3 loop reads CASSLSGQGWYEQYF. Incomplete CDR3 DNA: TGTGCCAGCAGCTTATCGGGACAGGGTTGGTACGAG.

This clone was counted only a few times. The missing CDR3 end, 3 residues past where the read stops, is filled in from the germline J gene. The chain is built from TRBV20-1 and TRBJ1-2; a weak D match, TRBD1 (5 bases). V lost 0 bases and J 4 bases, leaving 12 bases between the germline ends. Germline V lookup: CDR1 DFQATT, CDR2 SNEGSKA (reference sequence). CDR3 length: 14 residues. The CDR3 DNA, read in part, is TGCAGTGCTAGAGATGAGCGGGGCGGCTATGGC. Its protein is CSARDERGGYG. The entire CDR3 reads CSARDERGGYGYTF.

About this clone: The CDR3 extends 3 residues past the end of the read, so its final part is completed from the germline J gene. The chain has TRBV20-1 and TRBJ2-1; D not certain. The germline V gene encodes CDR1 DFQATT and CDR2 SNEGSKA (reference sequence). CDR3 length equals 14 residues. The V and J ends lost 1 base and 3 bases respectively, with 10 bases between them. CDR3 protein: CSARGPAVYNEQFF. The CDR3 bases that were read are TGCAGTGCTAGAGGCCCCGCGGTCTACAATGAG.

Remarks on this clone: The read falls 3 residues short of the CDR3 end, and the missing part is taken from the germline J gene. V and J are TRBV6-2 or TRBV6-3 and TRBJ1-5, with 11 bases fitting TRBD1. The CDR3 covers 16 residues. The V gene end was trimmed by 7 bases and the J gene end by 6 bases; junction bases not matched to a gene: 11. Germline CDR1 is MNHEY and CDR2 is SVGEGT. The sequenced CDR3 bases are TGTGCCAGCAACTACAGGACAGGGGGCGGGAGTCAGCCC. Residues: CASNYRTGGGSQP. The whole CDR3 sequence reads CASNYRTGGGSQPQHF.

This clone was counted a few times. The CDR3 is CASRDWDYRYEQYF. The DNA read from the CDR3 is TGTGCCAGCAGAGATTGGGACTACCGCTACGAG. The chain recombines TRBV6-2 or TRBV6-3 with TRBJ2-7; 7 nucleotides line up with TRBD2. The read halts 3 residues ahead of the CDR3 end, with the missing end drawn from the germline J gene. CDR1 MNHEY and CDR2 SVGEGT come from the germline V gene. The J segment lost 3 bases and the V segment lost 6 bases, leaving 8 bases of the junction unmatched. The CDR3 consists of 14 residues.

This clone appeared many times. The read ends 3 residues before the CDR3 terminus; that terminus is restored from the germline J gene. This chain joins TRBV10-3 and TRBJ1-1, with TRBD1 matching 9 bases. The CDR3 runs 18 residues. V dropped 3 bases and J dropped 3; count of bases not matched to a gene: 14. In germline, CDR1 is ENHRY, CDR2 SYGVKD. This CDR3 is CAISDGQGLLRRDTEAFF. CDR3 DNA (partial): TGTGCCATCAGTGACGGACAGGGGTTATTAAGGAGAGACACTGAA.

This clone has just a few counts. The read gets to within 3 residues of the CDR3 end, and the germline J gene fills in the rest. This sequence joins TRBV18 and TRBJ1-5, with D unresolved. This CDR3 is built from 16 residues. Germline CDR1 reads KGHSH; CDR2 reads LQKENI. V lost 3 bases and J 6 bases, leaving 18 bases between the germline ends. Incomplete CDR3 DNA: TGTGCCAGCTCACCTAACCACGGAAAGTCGGGTCAGCCC. Amino acids: CASSPNHGKSGQP. The whole CDR3 protein is CASSPNHGKSGQPQHF.

The sample holds many counts of this clone. Read data end 3 residues before the CDR3 end; the end is taken from the germline J gene. The V gene is TRBV5-4, the J gene TRBJ1-5; D is perhaps TRBD1 (5 bases). The CDR3 runs 15 residues. Trimming stripped 0 bases from V and 0 bases from J, with 7 bases between. CDR1 is SGHNT, CDR2 YYREEE, per germline (reference sequence). The CDR3 bases that were read are TGTGCCAGCAGCTTGGAGGGGTTTAGCAATCAGCCC. Amino acid sequence: CASSLEGFSNQP. The whole CDR3 protein reads CASSLEGFSNQPQHF.

At least ten counts were recorded for this clone. The CDR3 is cut off 3 residues early in the read; its end comes from the germline J gene. The chain employs TRBV5-1 and TRBJ2-3; TRBD2 matches 11 bases. Germline V lookup: CDR1 SGHRS, CDR2 YFSETQ. V was clipped by 2 bases and J by 0 bases; unmatched bases: 11. The CDR3 sequence is 19 residues long. This CDR3 reads CASSFLPTSGDPSTDTQYF. CDR3 DNA, as far as it was read: TGCGCCAGCAGCTTCCTGCCGACTAGCGGGGATCCTAGCACAGATACG.

This clone was picked up a small number of times. The sequence runs out 3 residues before the end of the CDR3; the remainder is reconstructed from the germline J gene. The genes are TRBV7-9 and TRBJ2-7; 11 bases fit TRBD2. Germline loops: CDR1 SEHNR, CDR2 FQNEAQ (reference sequence). V lost 6 bases to trimming and J lost 6 bases; unmatched junction nucleotides: 10. The CDR3 is made up of 15 amino acids. This chain's CDR3 is CASSDLAGGPLEQYF. Incomplete CDR3 DNA: TGTGCCAGCAGTGACTTAGCGGGAGGGCCTCTCGAG.

This clone was seen more than once but under ten times. The CDR3 end falls 3 residues outside the read, so it is completed with the germline J gene. J is TRBJ1-6 and V is TRBV11-2; a possible D gene is TRBD1 (6 bases). Germline assignment: CDR1 SGHAT and CDR2 FQNNGV. The V and J ends lost 0 bases and 7 bases respectively, with 10 bases between them. There are 15 residues in the CDR3. The sequenced part of the CDR3 DNA is TGTGCCAGCAGCTTAGAGAGACAGGAAAATTCACCC. Amino acids: CASSLERQENSP. The complete CDR3 sequence is CASSLERQENSPLHF.

This clone showed up just a few times. The DNA ends 3 residues before the CDR3 does, and the rest of the CDR3 is filled in from the germline J gene. J is TRBJ1-2 and V is TRBV7-9; TRBD1 matches at 7 bases. J gave up 7 bases and V 3 bases, and 11 bases lay outside the gene matches. This CDR3 contains 15 residues. The germline CDR1 and CDR2 sequences are SEHNR and FQNEAQ (reference sequence). The covered CDR3 bases are TGTGCCAGCAGCTTGGCTACTGACAGGGAGACTGGC. It encodes CASSLATDRETG. The CDR3 reads in full as CASSLATDRETGYTF.

A remark on this clone: The read terminates 3 residues ahead of where the CDR3 ends, so the germline J gene completes it. The chain is built from TRBV2 and TRBJ2-7; the D is unclear. V lost 3 bases, J lost 1 base, and 10 bases lay in between. Germline CDR1 and CDR2: SNHLY and FYNNEI. The CDR3 runs to 14 residues. The CDR3 DNA, read in part, is TGTGCCAGCAGTGACTTCAGGCGATCCTACGAG. It encodes CASSDFRRSYE. The entire CDR3 is CASSDFRRSYEQYF.